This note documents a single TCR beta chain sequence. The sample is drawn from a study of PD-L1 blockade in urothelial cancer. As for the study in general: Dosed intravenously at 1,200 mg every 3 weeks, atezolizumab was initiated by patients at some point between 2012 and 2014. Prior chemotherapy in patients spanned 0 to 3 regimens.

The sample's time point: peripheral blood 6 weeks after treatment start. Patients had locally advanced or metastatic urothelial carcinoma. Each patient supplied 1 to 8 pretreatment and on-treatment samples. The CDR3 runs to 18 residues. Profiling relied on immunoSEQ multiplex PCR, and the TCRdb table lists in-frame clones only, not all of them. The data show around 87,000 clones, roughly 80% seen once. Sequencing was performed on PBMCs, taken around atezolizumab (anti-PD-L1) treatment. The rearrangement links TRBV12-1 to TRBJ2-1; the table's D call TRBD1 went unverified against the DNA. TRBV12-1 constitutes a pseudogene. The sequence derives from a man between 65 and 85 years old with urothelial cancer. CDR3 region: CASSFDRAPTGVRNEQFF. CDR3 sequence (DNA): TGTGCCAGCAGCTTTGATAGAGCTCCCACAGGGGTGAGGAATGAGCAGTTCTTC.